This is a list of T cell receptor beta chains from one sample in a study of CXCR3-negative and CXCR3-positive naive CD8 T cells. TCRdb re-called the 5' RACE reads; every CDR3 protein appears as one record, without DNA. Seen in this sample are around 81,000 distinct CDR3 sequences; the ten most common clones hold 1.5% to 2%. The source material was naive CXCR3- CD8+ T cells from blood. The receptor set was obtained from a human donor in good health. Some clones in this sample may be carry-over from other donors' samples. CDR3s include the opening cysteine and the closing phenylalanine or tryptophan. Clone sizes are given selectively: once, few, many, or a class where the clone is expanded.

clone size | J gene | V gene | CDR3 protein
- | TRBJ2-7 | TRBV4-2 | CASSLEAAGGIYEQYF
- | TRBJ1-1 | TRBV7-9 | CASSLGRGLRTEAFF
- | TRBJ2-7 | TRBV29-1 | CSVGQGGSYEQYF
- | TRBJ1-6 | TRBV18 | CASSPPGSPLHF
- | TRBJ2-3 | TRBV28 | CATASVRDIADTQYF
- | TRBJ2-5 | TRBV12-3/TRBV12-4 | CASSIPRETQYF
- | TRBJ2-7 | TRBV29-1 | CSVETPSGGAYEQYF
- | TRBJ2-7 | TRBV28 | CASTSVDRGGHEQYF
- | TRBJ2-2 | TRBV29-1 | CSVERTASTGELFF
- | TRBJ2-5 | TRBV20-1 | CSARWGLAGFETQYF
- | TRBJ2-3 | TRBV7-6 | CASSLVGGITDTQYF
- | TRBJ1-1 | TRBV30 | CAGLITGPTEAFF
- | TRBJ1-1 | TRBV4-1 | CASSLRQGARNTEAFF
- | TRBJ2-5 | TRBV4-2 | CASSQAERLQETQYF
- | TRBJ2-2 | TRBV4-3 | CASSQTSLAGGPNTGELFF
- | TRBJ2-7 | TRBV30 | CAWSAGQVPYEQYF
- | TRBJ1-1 | TRBV4-3 | CASSQVWGGLDTEAFF
- | TRBJ2-6 | TRBV7-9 | CASSLKLPNVLTF
- | TRBJ2-7 | TRBV7-6 | CASSLASGRYEQYF
- | TRBJ2-1 | TRBV7-6 | CASSLLSSGGDEQFF
- | TRBJ2-2 | TRBV20-1 | CSATTADNTGELFF
- | TRBJ2-5 | TRBV29-1 | CSVVYRGEGETQYF
- | TRBJ2-3 | TRBV28 | CASSPLTSVPTDTQYF
- | TRBJ2-7 | TRBV11-2 | CASSLDRSGGPYEQYF
- | TRBJ2-4 | TRBV7-3 | CASSTPGQGDIQYF
- | TRBJ2-1 | TRBV6-2/TRBV6-3 | CASSYPSINEQFF
- | TRBJ1-2 | TRBV19 | CASSPRAGSYGYTF
- | TRBJ2-1 | TRBV9 | CASSAPGYNEQFF
- | TRBJ2-3 | TRBV9 | CASSVEGKADTQYF
- | TRBJ2-1 | TRBV27 | CASSLSTGNEQFF
- | TRBJ2-1 | TRBV5-8 | CASSLGGPRNEQFF
- | TRBJ2-3 | TRBV28 | CASSLGGRTDTQYF
- | TRBJ2-2 | TRBV7-9 | CASSLGDVRTGELFF
- | TRBJ2-7 | TRBV25-1 | CASSDGPRATYEQYF
- | TRBJ1-1 | TRBV7-9 | CASSTDRPEAFF
- | TRBJ1-1 | TRBV29-1 | CSVAGFGQGAWEAFF
- | TRBJ2-7 | TRBV7-9 | CASSLAGPLHVPSSYEQYF
- | TRBJ2-7 | TRBV2 | CASGGVSYEQYF
- | TRBJ1-2 | TRBV7-8 | CASSLEGQDYGYTF
- | TRBJ1-2 | TRBV7-2 | CASTLLSTGRGYTF
- | TRBJ2-1 | TRBV5-1 | CASSYFHSGGNEQFF
- | TRBJ1-1 | TRBV7-9 | CASSLEQGLNTEAFF
- | TRBJ1-2 | TRBV7-9 | CASSLANAGGYTF
medium-sized | TRBJ2-2 | TRBV12-3/TRBV12-4 | CASTSPETNTGELFF
- | TRBJ1-2 | TRBV29-1 | CSVEWVSDGYTF
- | TRBJ1-1 | TRBV13 | CASSLKGASEAFF
- | TRBJ1-5 | TRBV9 | CASSVGDSNQPQHF
- | TRBJ2-7 | TRBV29-1 | CSVSSGAIYEQYF
- | TRBJ1-6 | TRBV19 | CASISRQNHNSPLHF
- | TRBJ2-7 | TRBV2 | CASSDVYEQYF
- | TRBJ2-7 | TRBV5-1 | CASSWDRTYEQYF
- | TRBJ2-3 | TRBV28 | CASSLGQGSADMQYF
- | TRBJ2-1 | TRBV11-2 | CASSSNPLGGGFNEQFF
- | TRBJ2-7 | TRBV4-2 | CASSQDQGFQSYEQYF
- | TRBJ2-5 | TRBV7-3 | CASSSDGETQYF